The clone carrying this T cell receptor beta chain occurred once. The antigen is unknown. The data stem from a study of T-cell reconstitution after alpha-beta-depleted transplantation in children. General study points: Elevated TCRbeta diversity at day 60 was traced, in some patients, to surviving recipient T cells and thymic progenitors. By about two months after transplant, alpha-beta T cells reportedly arose from several hundred graft clones that had expanded.

Preparation of the TCRbeta library used unique molecular identifiers. TCRdb used MiXCR to reprocess the PCR reads, holding one entry per CDR3 protein. The sample carries about 980,000 distinct CDR3 sequences, 25% to 30% recorded once. Trimming cost V 4 bases and J 0 bases, with 15 bases left between them. Germline CDR1 is SGHRS and CDR2 is YFSETQ. The length of the CDR3 is 16 residues. The TCR originated in a boy in the first two years of life who had a stem cell transplant for SCID, so the T cells may come from the graft donor. Sequences were derived from PBMCs, mostly from graft donor cells, sampled 360 days after TCRalphabeta/CD19-depleted stem cell transplant. The chain has TRBV5-1 and TRBJ2-3; D is uncertain. CDR3 nucleotides: TGCGCCAGCAGCCTCCCCACGGGTACTAGCACAGATACGCAGTATTTT. It encodes CASSLPTGTSTDTQYF. The full variable domain, rest sourced from reference TRBV5-1 and TRBJ2-3, is KAGVTQTPRYLIKTRGQQVTLSCSPISGHRSVSWYQQTPGQGLQFLFEYFSETQRNKGNFPGRFSGRQFSNSRSEMNVSTLELGDSALYLCASSLPTGTSTDTQYFGPGTRLTVL.